This TCR beta chain came from a study of shared clonotypes between healthy human individuals (dated by TCRdb to about 2020). In the study overall: A couple of women and a few men aged 18 to 49 years were included in the cohort. For each donor, CD4 naive and CD4 memory were each run on three plates, CD8 naive on two plates, and CD8 memory on one plate. To estimate repertoire size and how much clonotype sharing occurs between individuals, the study deeply sequenced the blood TCR repertoires of several healthy adults. To increase sequencing depth and limit assay-specific biases, different laboratories used diverse techniques to prepare libraries and sequence TCR repertoires. Leukapheresis yielded between about 0.9 and 9 billion PBMCs per donor. Results and caveats for the whole study, not just this receptor: Estimated clonotype richness was generally larger for naive than for memory subsets. Across several donors, roughly 5.1% of naive CD4, more than 3% of naive CD8, approximately 2.5% of memory CD4, and roughly 0.4% of memory CD8 clonotypes were shared. Incomplete sequencing was indicated by rarefaction of sorted-subset datasets, despite the large sequencing depth. Pairwise subsampling indicated that sequencing depth was expected to affect the degree of clonotype sharing among donors. Sampling was restricted to blood, and TCR repertoires in tissues likely differ from the TCR repertoires found in blood. Compared with non-shared clonotypes, the clonotypes found in all four sorted-subset donors had higher generation probabilities. The genetic and exposure-history diversity represented was limited by the small number of donors.

The germline V gene specifies SGHDT as CDR1 and YYEEEE as CDR2. The junction shows trimming of 6 bases on V and 0 bases on J, and the gene matches do not reach 9 bases of it. The CDR3 sequence holds 16 residues, the cysteine and phenylalanine included. The sequence is cut down to CDR3 DNA, 48 bases in frame from base 1. Turning to this clone: The antigen this receptor binds is unknown. It has no much larger one-base neighbor in the sample; base qualities were not kept.

Using the deep immunoSEQ assay, TCR CDR3 regions were amplified from genomic DNA by multiplex PCR. For each cell subset, the extracted genomic DNA was distributed evenly across all wells of several immunoSEQ 96-well plates, and each plate served as one replicate. For sorted subsets, about 0.2 ug genomic DNA, equal to 30,000 to 35,000 T cell genomes, was loaded into each replicate PCR. Purified libraries were quantified with a Qubit 3.0 fluorometer, sized on a Bioanalyzer 2100, and re-quantified with the KAPA Library Quantification kit. A separate single-read 150-cycle Illumina NextSeq 550 flow cell was used to sequence each immunoSEQ 96-well plate. The paper's processing steps were these. Because the immunoSEQ output included only junctional sequences and no quality scores, the filtering could not be the same as the filtering used for full-length reads. To assign V/J genes and CDR3, sequences were annotated using PyIR, a Python wrapper for IgBLAST v1.9, with IMGT germline references. Reads were removed for weak V/J assignments (E-value above 1e-6), missing CDR3, stop codons, out-of-frame junctions, or ambiguous translated residues. V3J clonotypes were defined as sequences sharing an identical inferred V gene, J gene, and CDR3 amino acid sequence. Percentage overlap between repertoires was computed as shared unique clonotypes divided by the size of the smaller repertoire. RTK rarefaction, the Chao1 estimator, and Recon v2.1 estimates of unobserved clonotypes were used to assess repertoire richness. OLGA was used to compute generation probabilities for all TCRbeta clonotypes that the gDNA method yielded from a few donors. Not all clones reach the TCRdb copy of this immuneACCESS table, which keeps in-frame sequences only. Checked studies attribute under half of the gap to unresolved V genes and leave the rest unexplained. That table gives V, J and clone size, and the DNA gave D and trimming. The table for this sample lists about 700,000 clones; around 67% of them were counted only once. 1.5% to 2% of the sample rests with the top ten.

Donors were healthy HIV-negative adults with no recently reported acute infections or vaccinations. Only Caucasian adults living in Nashville, Tennessee, USA were represented among the donors. CD4+ T cells were enriched by magnetic negative selection; naive cells were then positively selected on CD45RA, and the negative fraction formed the memory subset. Blood was obtained by leukapheresis, after which PBMCs were separated by Ficoll-Histopaque density gradient centrifugation and cryopreserved in liquid nitrogen vapor phase. Purity and quantity of every magnetically sorted T cell population were checked by analytical flow cytometry. Each sorted fraction had its genomic DNA isolated and then quantified by UV absorbance on a Nanodrop 2000c.

The sample consisted of memory CD4+ T cells sorted from blood. What this sample's cell subset or site label stands for: CD45RA-negative fraction. The receptor's source is a woman aged 25 to 39 in good health. The chain is encoded by TRBV5-6 joined to TRBJ2-4, and TRBD1 aligns with 7 junction nucleotides. For the CDR3, the sequence is CASTKTGDLAKNIQYF. In nucleotide form, the sequence is TGTGCCAGCACGAAAACAGGGGATTTAGCCAAAAACATTCAGTACTTC.